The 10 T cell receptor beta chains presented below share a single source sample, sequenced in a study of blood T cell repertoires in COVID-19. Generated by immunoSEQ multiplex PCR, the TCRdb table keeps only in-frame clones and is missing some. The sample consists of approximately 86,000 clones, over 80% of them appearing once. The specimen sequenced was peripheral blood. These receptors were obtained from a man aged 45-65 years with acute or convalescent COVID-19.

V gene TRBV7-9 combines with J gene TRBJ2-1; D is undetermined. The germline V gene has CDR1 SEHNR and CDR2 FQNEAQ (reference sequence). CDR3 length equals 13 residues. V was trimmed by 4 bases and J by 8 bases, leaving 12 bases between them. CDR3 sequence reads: CASSSPLVDEQFF. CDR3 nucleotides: TGTGCCAGCAGCTCGCCTCTCGTAGATGAGCAGTTCTTC. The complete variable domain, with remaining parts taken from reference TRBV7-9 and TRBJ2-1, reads DTGVSQNPRHKITKRGQNVTFRCDPISEHNRLYWYRQTLGQGPEFLTYFQNEAQLEKSRLLSDRFSAERPKGSFSTLEIQRTEQGDSAMYLCASSSPLVDEQFFGPGTRLTVL.

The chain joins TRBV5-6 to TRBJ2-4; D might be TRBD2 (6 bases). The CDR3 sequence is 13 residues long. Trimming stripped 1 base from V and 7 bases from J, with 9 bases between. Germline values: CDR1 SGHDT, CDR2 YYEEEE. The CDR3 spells CASSLRGRNIQYF. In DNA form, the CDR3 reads TGTGCCAGCAGCTTGCGGGGGAGGAACATTCAGTACTTC.

The CDR3 is CASSQEGAGGSPLHF. The DNA for the CDR3 is TGCGCCAGCAGCCAAGAAGGGGCAGGGGGGTCCCCCCTCCACTTT. V usage is TRBV4-3 and J usage is TRBJ1-6; 7 positions match TRBD1. Germline V gene sequence: CDR1 LGHNA, CDR2 YSLEER. The CDR3 covers 15 residues. V gave up 0 bases and J gave up 13 bases; unmatched junction bases: 9.

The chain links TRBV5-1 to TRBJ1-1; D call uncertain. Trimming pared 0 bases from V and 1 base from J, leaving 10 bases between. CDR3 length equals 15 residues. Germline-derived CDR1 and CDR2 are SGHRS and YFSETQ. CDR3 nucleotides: TGCGCCAGCAGCTTGGTAGCGAATCCGAACACTGAAGCTTTCTTT. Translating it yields CASSLVANPNTEAFF.

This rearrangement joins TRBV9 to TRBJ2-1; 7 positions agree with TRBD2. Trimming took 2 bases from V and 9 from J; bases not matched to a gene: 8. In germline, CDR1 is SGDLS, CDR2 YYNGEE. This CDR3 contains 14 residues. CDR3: CASSVGNTGGEQFF. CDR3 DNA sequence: TGTGCCAGCAGCGTCGGGAATACGGGGGGTGAGCAGTTCTTC.

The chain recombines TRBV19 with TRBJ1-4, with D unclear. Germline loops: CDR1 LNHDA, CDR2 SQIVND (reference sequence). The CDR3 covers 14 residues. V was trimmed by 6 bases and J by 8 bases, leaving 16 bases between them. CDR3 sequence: CASRVDTRREKLFF. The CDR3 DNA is TGTGCCAGTAGGGTTGACACCCGCCGAGAAAAACTGTTTTTT.

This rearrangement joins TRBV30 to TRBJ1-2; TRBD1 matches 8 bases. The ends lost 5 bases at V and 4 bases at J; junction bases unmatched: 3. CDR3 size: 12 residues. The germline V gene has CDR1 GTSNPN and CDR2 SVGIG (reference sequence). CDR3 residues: CAWSGGSYGYTF. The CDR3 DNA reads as TGTGCCTGGTCAGGGGGCAGCTATGGCTACACCTTC. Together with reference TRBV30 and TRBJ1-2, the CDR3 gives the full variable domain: SQTIHQWPATLVQPVGSPLSLECTVEGTSNPNLYWYRQAAGRGLQLLFYSVGIGQISSEVPQNLSASRPQDRQFILSSKKLLLSDSGFYLCAWSGGSYGYTFGSGTRLTVV.

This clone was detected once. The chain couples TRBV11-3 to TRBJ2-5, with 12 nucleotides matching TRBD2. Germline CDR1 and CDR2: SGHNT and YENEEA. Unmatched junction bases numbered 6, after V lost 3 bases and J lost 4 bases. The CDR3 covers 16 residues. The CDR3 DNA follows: TGTGCCAGCAGCTTGGGGACTAGCGGGTCGGGAGAGACCCAGTACTTC. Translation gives CASSLGTSGSGETQYF.

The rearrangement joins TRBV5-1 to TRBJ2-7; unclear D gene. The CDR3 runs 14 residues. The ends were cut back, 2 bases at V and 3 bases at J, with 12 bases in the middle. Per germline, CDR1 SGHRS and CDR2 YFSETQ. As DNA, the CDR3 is TGCGCCAGCAGCTTTGGCGGTGTCAGCTACGAGCAGTACTTC. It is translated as CASSFGGVSYEQYF. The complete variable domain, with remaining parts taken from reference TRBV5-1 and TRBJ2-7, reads KAGVTQTPRYLIKTRGQQVTLSCSPISGHRSVSWYQQTPGQGLQFLFEYFSETQRNKGNFPGRFSGRQFSNSRSEMNVSTLELGDSALYLCASSFGGVSYEQYFGPGTRLTVT.

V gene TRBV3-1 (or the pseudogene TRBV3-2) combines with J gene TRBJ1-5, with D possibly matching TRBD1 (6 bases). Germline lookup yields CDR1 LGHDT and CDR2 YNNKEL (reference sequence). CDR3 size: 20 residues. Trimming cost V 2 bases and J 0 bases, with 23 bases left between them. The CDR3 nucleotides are TGTGCCAGCAGCCAAAGTTTCCACTCGGACAGCCCGAATAGCAATCAGCCCCAGCATTTT. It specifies CASSQSFHSDSPNSNQPQHF.